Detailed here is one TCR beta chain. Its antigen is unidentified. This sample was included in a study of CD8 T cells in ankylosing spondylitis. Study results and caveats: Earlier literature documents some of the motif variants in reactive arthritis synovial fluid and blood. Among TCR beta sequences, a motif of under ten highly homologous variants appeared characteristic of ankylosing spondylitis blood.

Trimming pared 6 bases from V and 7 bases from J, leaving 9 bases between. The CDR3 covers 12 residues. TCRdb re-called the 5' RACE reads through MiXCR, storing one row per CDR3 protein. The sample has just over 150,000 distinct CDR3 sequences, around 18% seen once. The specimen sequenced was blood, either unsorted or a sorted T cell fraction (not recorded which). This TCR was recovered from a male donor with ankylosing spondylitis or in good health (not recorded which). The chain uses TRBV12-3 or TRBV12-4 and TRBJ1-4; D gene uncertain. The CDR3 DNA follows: TGTGCCAGCAGGTCCGGAGTTGAAAAACTGTTTTTT. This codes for CASRSGVEKLFF.